This TCR beta chain was sequenced for a study of OX40 agonist ivuxolimab in advanced cancers. About the research overall: Patients received the agonistic anti-OX40 (CD134) antibody ivuxolimab.

Study-wide results and limits: Which antigen the expanded peripheral T cells recognized is unknown. Partly responding patients at 0.1-3.0 mg/kg showed some of the smallest clonal expansion. CD8+ T cells were the subset that, on average, had more expanded clones than CD4+.

The CDR3 spans 16 residues. Trimming removed 1 base from V and 1 base from J, with 13 bases in between. Germline V gene sequence: CDR1 LGHNA, CDR2 YNFKEQ. This clone has just a few counts. Its antigen remains unidentified. Only in-frame clones appear in the TCRdb table, and some are missing; sequencing was by immunoSEQ multiplex PCR. The sample carries 75,000 to 80,000 clones, around 86% recorded once. This specimen consisted of CD4+ or CD8+ T cells sorted from blood, obtained in a trial of the OX40 agonist ivuxolimab. This TCR was recovered from an adult with an advanced solid tumor such as melanoma, head and neck, liver or kidney cancer. This chain uses TRBV4-2 with TRBJ2-5, with D possibly matching TRBD2 (6 bases). The CDR3: CASSQGGGGSQETQYF. The CDR3 DNA sequence: TGTGCCAGCAGCCAAGGGGGAGGCGGTTCCCAAGAGACCCAGTACTTC.